This T cell receptor (beta chain) stems from a study of blood T cell repertoires in COVID-19. This clone was detected only once. The protocol was immunoSEQ multiplex PCR, while the TCRdb copy is restricted to in-frame clones and leaves out a portion. The profile covers 300,000 to 350,000 clones, with around 83% appearing a single time and 3% taken by the ten largest. This sequence originates from a man under 40 with active or convalescent COVID-19. Specimen: peripheral blood.

CDR3 sequence reads: CASSLDQGASDTQYF. CDR3 nucleotide sequence: TGTGCCAGCAGCTTAGACCAGGGGGCCTCAGATACGCAGTATTTT. The chain couples TRBV11-3 to TRBJ2-3, with 8 nucleotides matching TRBD1. The V gene's germline CDR1 is SGHNT and CDR2 YENEEA. J gave up 4 bases and V 0 bases, and 3 bases lay outside the gene matches. The CDR3 extends over 15 amino acids.